Included here is one TCR beta chain sequence, with context. This sample stems from a study of blood T cell repertoires in COVID-19. Overall study: From T cells, B-cell-depleted T cells, or PBMCs came the material, which was cDNA or gDNA.

Trimming shortened V by 2 bases and J by 0 bases, and 5 bases separated the two germline ends. The CDR3 is made up of 14 amino acids. In germline, CDR1 is SNHLY, CDR2 FYNNEI. Per the study methods: The assay estimated nucleated cells by amplifying reference gene primers. Data came from immunoSEQ multiplex PCR; TCRdb stores just in-frame clones and leaves some out. D and trimming were read from the DNA, whereas the V and J calls and clone size are those reported in that table. The sample lists some 99,000 clones; roughly 80% were seen once. The sample taken for sequencing was peripheral blood. The rearrangement links TRBV2 to TRBJ1-3; D ambiguous. This sequence was found in a woman of 80 years or more with acute or convalescent COVID-19. The CDR3 is CASSEWASGNTIYF. The CDR3 coding sequence is TGTGCCAGCAGTGAATGGGCCTCTGGAAACACCATATATTTT.